The clone carrying this T cell receptor (beta chain) was picked up a small number of times. Its antigen is unidentified. The data stem from a study of T cells in Graves' hyperthyroidism and ophthalmopathy. Study outcomes and limitations: The authors' 13 V-J model separated ophthalmopathy from stable hyperthyroidism.

RNA transcripts served as the template for amplifying TCR beta CDR3 regions. The TCR CDR3 was amplified in a first-round RT-PCR using the HTBI primer set. MiXCR was run by TCRdb on the multiplex PCR reads, yielding one entry per CDR3 protein. The sample carries roughly 580,000 distinct CDR3 sequences, more than 45% recorded once. This TCR came from a woman younger than 30 with Graves' hyperthyroidism. What was sequenced was peripheral blood or thyroid tissue (not recorded which).

The DNA of the CDR3 is TGCGCCAGCAGCTTGGAGGGGCGTGGGGGCAATCAGCCCCAGCATTTT. It codes for CASSLEGRGGNQPQHF. The chain combines TRBV5-1 with TRBJ1-5; a possible D gene is TRBD1 (5 bases). Germline-derived CDR1 and CDR2 are SGHRS and YFSETQ. CDR3 size: 16 residues. V lost 0 bases and J 2 bases, leaving 12 bases between the germline ends.